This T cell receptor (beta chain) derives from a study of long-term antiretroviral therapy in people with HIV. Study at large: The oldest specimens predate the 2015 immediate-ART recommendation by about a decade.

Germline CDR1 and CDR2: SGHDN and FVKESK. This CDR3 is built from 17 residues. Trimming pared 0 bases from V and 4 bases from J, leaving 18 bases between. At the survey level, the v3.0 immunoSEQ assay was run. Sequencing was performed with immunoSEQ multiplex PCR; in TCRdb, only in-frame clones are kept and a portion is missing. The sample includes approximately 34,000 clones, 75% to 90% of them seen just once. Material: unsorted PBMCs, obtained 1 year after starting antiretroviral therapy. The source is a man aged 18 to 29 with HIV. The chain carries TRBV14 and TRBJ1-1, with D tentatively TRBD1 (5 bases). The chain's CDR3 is CASSQEGDRSGATEAFF. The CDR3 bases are TGTGCCAGCAGCCAAGAGGGCGACCGCTCCGGGGCCACTGAAGCTTTCTTT.